These 20 T cell receptor beta chains were sequenced from one sample in a study of blood T cell repertoires in COVID-19. Some clones are missing from TCRdb's copy, which holds only in-frame ones; the method was immunoSEQ multiplex PCR. The sample has roughly 29,000 clones; roughly 80% are singletons. Specimen: peripheral blood. Source of these receptors: a woman in her seventies with active or convalescent COVID-19.

The chain is built from TRBV6-6 and TRBJ1-2; the match to TRBD1 covers 8 bases. V shed 4 bases and J 7 bases; nucleotides not matched to a gene: 11. Germline CDR1 is MNHNY and CDR2 is SVGAGI (reference sequence). This CDR3 is 15 amino acids long. The CDR3: CASSSSGGAISGYTF. In DNA, the CDR3 is TGTGCCAGCAGTTCCTCAGGGGGCGCGATTTCTGGCTACACCTTC.

This sequence joins TRBV7-3 and TRBJ2-3, with 9 nucleotides matching TRBD2. J gave up 13 bases and V 5 bases, and 10 bases lay outside the gene matches. There are 13 residues in the CDR3. Germline assignment: CDR1 SGHTA and CDR2 FQGTGA. The CDR3 bases are TGTGCCAGCAGCCCAAATAGCGGGGGCAGAAAGTATTTT. It codes for CASSPNSGGRKYF.

This clone turned up a few times. The rearrangement joins TRBV9 to TRBJ1-6, with unresolved D. The CDR3 is 14 amino acids. Germline V gene sequence: CDR1 SGDLS, CDR2 YYNGEE. The ends were cut back, 1 base at V and 7 bases at J, with 9 bases in the middle. CDR3 region: CASSVSDKNSPLHF. CDR3 coding DNA: TGTGCCAGCAGCGTATCCGACAAGAATTCACCCCTCCACTTT.

In this sample, this clone turned up a few times. The junction shows a germline mismatch at one end, possibly a read error. The V gene is TRBV7-2, the J gene TRBJ2-3, with 7 nucleotides matching TRBD2. The CDR3 extends over 14 amino acids. Germline V gene sequence: CDR1 SGHTA, CDR2 FQGNSA. This chain's CDR3 is CASSLAEATDTQYF. For the CDR3, the DNA is TGTGCCAGCAGCCTAGCGGAGGCCACAGATACGCAGTATTTT.

V usage is TRBV5-6 and J usage is TRBJ2-3; D is possibly TRBD2 (6 bases). CDR3 length equals 14 residues. Trimming pared 6 bases from V and 6 bases from J, leaving 17 bases between. Looked up from germline, CDR1 is SGHDT and CDR2 is YYEEEE. In nucleotides, the CDR3 is TGTGCCAGCAACACGGGACTTCGGGGGGATACGCAGTATTTT. As protein: CASNTGLRGDTQYF.

This chain joins TRBV5-1 and TRBJ1-1, with a possible D match to TRBD1 (5 bases). CDR1 SGHRS and CDR2 YFSETQ come from the germline V gene. The V end lost 4 bases, the J end lost 4 bases, and 14 bases lay between the germline ends. This CDR3 spans 14 amino acids. The CDR3 region is CASSLGTTSTEAFF. The CDR3 nucleotides read TGCGCCAGCAGCCTAGGGACGACTAGCACTGAAGCTTTCTTT.

The rearrangement links TRBV27 to TRBJ1-1, with 9 nucleotides matching TRBD1. Germline CDR1 and CDR2: MNHEY and SMNVEV (reference sequence). V lost 11 bases, J lost 0 bases, and 25 bases stayed unmatched. This CDR3 has 20 residues. CDR3 residues: CAFVPHMSGTGSGMNTEAFF. The CDR3 nucleotides read TGTGCCTTTGTCCCACATATGTCCGGGACAGGGAGCGGGATGAACACTGAAGCTTTCTTT.

The genes are TRBV11-2 and TRBJ1-2; D possibly corresponds to TRBD1 (6 bases). CDR3 length equals 14 residues. Trimming removed 2 bases at V and 3 bases at J, with 10 bases between. Per germline, CDR1 SGHAT and CDR2 FQNNGV. This chain's CDR3 is CASSLTGHDYGYTF. DNA of the CDR3: TGTGCCAGCAGCTTAACAGGGCATGACTATGGCTACACCTTC.

The chain carries TRBV15 and TRBJ1-6; D gene ambiguous. This CDR3 has 13 amino acids. Germline lookup yields CDR1 LNHNV and CDR2 YYDKDF (reference sequence). V was cut by 3 bases and J by 6 bases, with 6 bases left in between. The CDR3 sequence: CATSREGNSPLHF. The CDR3 DNA reads TGTGCCACCAGCAGGGAGGGTAATTCACCCCTCCACTTT.

The chain employs TRBV28 and TRBJ1-1, with 7 bases identical to TRBD1. CDR1 is MDHEN, CDR2 SYDVKM, per germline. The CDR3 length is 16 residues. With 4 bases clipped from V and 0 bases from J, the junction kept 8 bases outside the gene matches. The CDR3 sequence: CASSSPGQRMNTEAFF. As DNA, the CDR3 is TGTGCCAGCAGTTCACCGGGACAGAGAATGAACACTGAAGCTTTCTTT.

The sample holds a few counts of this clone. V usage is TRBV24-1 and J usage is TRBJ2-5; the match to TRBD2 covers 10 bases. The V segment lost 9 bases and the J segment 4 bases; nucleotides outside the gene matches: 4. Germline lookup yields CDR1 KGHDR and CDR2 SFDVKD. CDR3 size: 13 residues. The CDR3 protein is CATSIAGGETQYF. The CDR3 DNA is TGTGCCACCTCCATAGCGGGAGGAGAGACCCAGTACTTC.

The chain uses TRBV5-1 and TRBJ1-5; no definite D call. Germline CDR1 and CDR2: SGHRS and YFSETQ. The CDR3 is made up of 12 amino acids. Trimming shortened V by 7 bases and J by 6 bases, and 11 bases separated the two germline ends. In DNA form, the CDR3 reads TGCGCCAGCTTGACTTTAGGTCAGCCCCAGCATTTT. Translated: CASLTLGQPQHF.

This clone was picked up one time. This chain connects TRBV7-9 to TRBJ2-5, with TRBD2 identical over 8 bases. The CDR3 loop spans 15 amino acids. Germline loops: CDR1 SEHNR, CDR2 FQNEAQ (reference sequence). With V trimmed by 5 bases and J by 0 bases, 5 bases remained unmatched. The CDR3 region is CASSRGGGYQETQYF. Written as DNA, the CDR3 is TGTGCCAGCAGCCGCGGCGGGGGGTACCAAGAGACCCAGTACTTC.

The J gene is TRBJ2-3, the V gene TRBV4-3, with 8 bases identical to TRBD1. Unmatched junction bases numbered 3, after V lost 4 bases and J lost 6 bases. Germline CDR1 and CDR2: LGHNA and YSLEER. The CDR3 runs 13 residues. The DNA for the CDR3 is TGCGCCAGCAGCCCAAGGACAGGGGATACGCAGTATTTT. Translated, it gives CASSPRTGDTQYF.

The chain joins TRBV4-1 to TRBJ1-5, with 9 bases matching TRBD1. Germline CDR1 and CDR2: MGHRA and YSYEKL. With V trimmed by 4 bases and J by 4 bases, 2 bases remained unmatched. The CDR3 sequence is 14 residues long. DNA for the CDR3: TGCGCCAGCAGCCCCGGGACAGGGAATCAGCCCCAGCATTTT. It translates to CASSPGTGNQPQHF.

The rearrangement links TRBV6-2 or TRBV6-3 to TRBJ2-7; 10 bases map to TRBD1. The CDR3 extends over 13 amino acids. V gave up 4 bases and J gave up 3 bases; unmatched junction bases: 0. From germline, CDR1 is MNHEY and CDR2 SVGEGT. The CDR3 bases are TGTGCCAGCAGTTGGGACAGGGGCTACGAGCAGTACTTC. Amino acid sequence: CASSWDRGYEQYF.

This clone was detected once. At one end the junction does not follow the germline gene, possibly because of a read error. This chain connects TRBV7-2 to TRBJ1-2; no definite D call. This CDR3 is 11 amino acids long. CDR1 is SGHTA and CDR2 is FQGNSA in the germline V gene. This chain's CDR3 is CASSLTQAISF. CDR3 coding DNA: TGTGCCAGCAGCTTAACCCAGGCTATCTCCTTC.

The rearrangement uses TRBV6-6 and TRBJ2-5; weak D call: TRBD1 (6 bases). CDR1 and CDR2 (germline): MNHNY, SVGAGI (reference sequence). V was cut by 7 bases and J by 4 bases, with 13 bases left in between. CDR3 length equals 13 residues. The CDR3 nucleotides are TGTGCCAGCACGGGTAGGGGGTCAGAGACCCAGTACTTC. It codes for CASTGRGSETQYF.

This chain joins TRBV23-1 and TRBJ2-3; TRBD1 matches at 7 bases. TRBV23-1 counts as an open reading frame of uncertain function. The CDR3 has 15 residues. V shed 5 bases and J 2 bases; nucleotides not matched to a gene: 7. CDR3 protein: CASSGRQGPTDTQYF. As DNA, the CDR3 is TGCGCCAGCAGTGGGCGACAGGGACCCACAGATACGCAGTATTTT.

The chain combines TRBV6-5 with TRBJ2-3; D remains unclear. Germline CDR1 and CDR2: MNHEY and SVGAGI. Trimming removed 6 bases from V and 4 bases from J, with 11 bases in between. CDR3 size: 13 residues. CDR3 protein: CASSPSLPDTQYF. The CDR3 DNA is TGTGCCAGCAGCCCCTCCCTCCCAGATACGCAGTATTTT.